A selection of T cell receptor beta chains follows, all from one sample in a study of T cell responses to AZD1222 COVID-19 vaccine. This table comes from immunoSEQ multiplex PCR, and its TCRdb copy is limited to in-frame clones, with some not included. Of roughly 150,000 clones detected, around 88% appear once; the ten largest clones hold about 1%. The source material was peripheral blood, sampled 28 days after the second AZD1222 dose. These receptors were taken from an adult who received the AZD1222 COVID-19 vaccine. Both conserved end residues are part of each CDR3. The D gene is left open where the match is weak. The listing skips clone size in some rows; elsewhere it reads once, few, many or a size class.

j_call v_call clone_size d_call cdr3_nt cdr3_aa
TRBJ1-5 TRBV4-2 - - TGTGCCAGCAGCCAAGATTTGGCGGAAAGAAATCAGCCCCAGCATTTT CASSQDLAERNQPQHF
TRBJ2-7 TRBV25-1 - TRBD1 TGTGCCAGCAGTGCCCGGGACAGGGGGGGATACGAGCAGTACTTC CASSARDRGGYEQYF
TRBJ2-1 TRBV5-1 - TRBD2 TGCGCCAGCAGCCCAAGCGGGGGGGGATACAATGAGCAGTTCTTC CASSPSGGGYNEQFF
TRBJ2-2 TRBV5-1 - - TGCGCCAGCAGCTTGGCTCTAGGGGACACCGGGGAGCTGTTTTTT CASSLALGDTGELFF
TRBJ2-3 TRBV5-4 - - TGTGCCAGCAGCCTCACTACGCTCGGCACAGATACGCAGTATTTT CASSLTTLGTDTQYF
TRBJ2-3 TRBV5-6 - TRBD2 TGTGCCAGCAGCTCTAGCGGGAGCACAGATACGCAGTATTTT CASSSSGSTDTQYF
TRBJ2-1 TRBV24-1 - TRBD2 TGTGCCACCAGTGAGGGGGGGTGGGCAGGTAACAATGAGCAGTTCTTC CATSEGGWAGNNEQFF
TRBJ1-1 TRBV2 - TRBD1 TGTGCCAGCAGGAAGACGACAGGGGGGAACACTGAAGCTTTCTTT CASRKTTGGNTEAFF
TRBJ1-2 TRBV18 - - TGTGCCAGCTCACCACCGCCAGGGATATCCTATGGCTACACCTTC CASSPPPGISYGYTF
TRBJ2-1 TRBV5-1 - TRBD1 TGCGCCAGCAGCCTGACAGGGGCCAATGAGCAGTTCTTC CASSLTGANEQFF
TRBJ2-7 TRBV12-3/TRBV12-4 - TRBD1 TGTGCCAGCAAGCCAGGGGGCAACGAGCAGTACTTC CASKPGGNEQYF
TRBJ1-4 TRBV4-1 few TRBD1 TGCGCCAGCAGCCAAGAAGGGGGCGACGGTGAAAAACTGTTTTTT CASSQEGGDGEKLFF
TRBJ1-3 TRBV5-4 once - TGTGCCAGCAGCTTCGGCACCCGTTCTGGAAACACCATATATTTT CASSFGTRSGNTIYF
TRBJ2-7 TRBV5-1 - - TGCGCCAGCAGCTTGAATCCTTACGAGCAGTACTTC CASSLNPYEQYF
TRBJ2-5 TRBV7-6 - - TGTGCCAGCAGCCCCTCTATGTTCGGCCAAGAGACCCAGTACTTC CASSPSMFGQETQYF
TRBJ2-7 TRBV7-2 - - TGTGCCAGCAGCCCCACACAGCCGCCCTACGAGCAGTACTTC CASSPTQPPYEQYF
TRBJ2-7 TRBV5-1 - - TGCGCCAGCAGCCCGGACAGTTTCTACGAGCAGTACTTC CASSPDSFYEQYF
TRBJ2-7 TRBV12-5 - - TGTGCTAGTGGTTCTCAAGCCGGGCGGCAGCTGCCCTACGAGCAGTACTTC CASGSQAGRQLPYEQYF
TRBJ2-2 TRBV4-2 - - TGTGCCAGCGGGGCGACGAACACCGGGGAGCTGTTTTTT CASGATNTGELFF
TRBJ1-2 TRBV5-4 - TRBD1 TGTGCCAGCAGCTTGGAAGTGGCAGGGGGCGGTGGCTACACCTTC CASSLEVAGGGGYTF
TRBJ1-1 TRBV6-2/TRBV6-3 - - TGTGCCAGCAGTTACAACCAGGGCTTTACTGAAGCTTTCTTT CASSYNQGFTEAFF
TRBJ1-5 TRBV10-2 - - TGCGCCAGCAGGTTAGGATTGAATCAGCCCCAGCATTTT CASRLGLNQPQHF
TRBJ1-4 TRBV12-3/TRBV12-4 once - TGTGCCAGCGGTCCGGCAACTAATGAAAAACTGTTTTTT CASGPATNEKLFF
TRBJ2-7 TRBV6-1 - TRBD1 TGTGCCAGCAGTGAATCGCTGGGACAGGGGGCCTACGAGCAGTACTTC CASSESLGQGAYEQYF
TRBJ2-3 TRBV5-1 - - TGCGCCAGCAGCGACCCGGGTGGAGATACGCAGTATTTT CASSDPGGDTQYF
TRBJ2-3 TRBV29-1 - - TGCAGCGCCCCGGGCGGGGCAGATACGCAGTATTTT CSAPGGADTQYF
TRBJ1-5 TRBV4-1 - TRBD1 TGCGCCAGCAGCCAAGCCACCGGGACAGCAAATCAGCCCCAGCATTTT CASSQATGTANQPQHF
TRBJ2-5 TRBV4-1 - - TGCGCCAGCAGCCAATGGAAGGGGGAGACCCAGTACTTC CASSQWKGETQYF
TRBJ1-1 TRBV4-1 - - TGCGCCAGCAGCCAAGCCACGATCCGGGACGGGAACACTGAAGCTTTCTTT CASSQATIRDGNTEAFF
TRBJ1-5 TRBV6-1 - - TGTGCCAGCAGCCAAGGGGCCCGGGCAAATCAGCCCCAGCATTTT CASSQGARANQPQHF
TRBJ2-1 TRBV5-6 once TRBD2 TGTGCCAGCAGTACCGGGACTAGAAACTACAATGAGCAGTTCTTC CASSTGTRNYNEQFF
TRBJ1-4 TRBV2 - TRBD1 TGTGCCAGCAGCGCGACAGGGGTAAATGAAAAACTGTTTTTT CASSATGVNEKLFF
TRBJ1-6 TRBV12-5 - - TGTGCTAGTGGTTTGGAGGAGAATTCACCCCTCCACTTT CASGLEENSPLHF
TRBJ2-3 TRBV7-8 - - TGTGCCAGCAGCCCTTCCATTTCGACAACAGATACGCAGTATTTT CASSPSISTTDTQYF
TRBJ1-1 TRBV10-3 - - TGTGCCATCGGGGAAGGGGGACGTCAGAACACTGAAGCTTTCTTT CAIGEGGRQNTEAFF
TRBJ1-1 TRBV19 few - TGTGCCAGTACGGACAGACCTAACACTGAAGCTTTCTTT CASTDRPNTEAFF
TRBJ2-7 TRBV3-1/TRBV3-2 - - TGTGCCAGCAGCCAAGCGGACAGAAGCTCCTACGAGCAGTACTTC CASSQADRSSYEQYF